A selection of T cell receptor beta chains follows, all from one sample in a study of CXCR3-negative and CXCR3-positive naive CD8 T cells. Each CDR3 protein gets one entry in TCRdb, which reprocessed the 5' RACE reads and gives no DNA. The sample yields 100,000 to 150,000 distinct CDR3 sequences, of which the top ten take up approximately 0.51%. The material sequenced was naive CXCR3- CD8+ T cells from blood. The source is a human donor in good health. Some clones in this sample may be carry-over from other donors' samples. Each CDR3 is given with its conserved first and last residue. Fields, in order: V gene, J gene, CDR3 protein.

v_gene: TRBV29-1
j_gene: TRBJ2-7
CDR3aa: CSVEFGQGDEQYF

v_gene: TRBV7-8
j_gene: TRBJ1-5
CDR3aa: CASSVDSLNQPQHF

v_gene: TRBV5-1
j_gene: TRBJ2-1
CDR3aa: CASSTPGLAGGGEQFF

v_gene: TRBV28
j_gene: TRBJ2-5
CDR3aa: CASRPTWTSQETQYF

v_gene: TRBV5-6
j_gene: TRBJ1-1
CDR3aa: CASSKGQREAFF

v_gene: TRBV28
j_gene: TRBJ1-6
CDR3aa: CASSPPLTGYSPLHF

v_gene: TRBV5-1
j_gene: TRBJ2-1
CDR3aa: CASSLWQGDYNEQFF

v_gene: TRBV12-3/TRBV12-4
j_gene: TRBJ2-2
CDR3aa: CASSPDAGNTGELFF

v_gene: TRBV6-2/TRBV6-3
j_gene: TRBJ2-1
CDR3aa: CASTQGTSGGNEQFF

v_gene: TRBV15
j_gene: TRBJ2-5
CDR3aa: CATSEFAGKETQYF

v_gene: TRBV29-1
j_gene: TRBJ1-6
CDR3aa: CSVKGQSDNSPLHF

v_gene: TRBV2
j_gene: TRBJ2-1
CDR3aa: CASSAGPGLRHNEQFF

v_gene: TRBV9
j_gene: TRBJ2-1
CDR3aa: CASSVEPQQRINNEQFF

v_gene: TRBV12-3/TRBV12-4
j_gene: TRBJ2-5
CDR3aa: CASSASGGRKETQYF

v_gene: TRBV7-6
j_gene: TRBJ1-1
CDR3aa: CASSLVVAQGPRIGTEAFF

v_gene: TRBV2
j_gene: TRBJ2-1
CDR3aa: CASSEGPNEQFF

v_gene: TRBV4-1
j_gene: TRBJ2-3
CDR3aa: CASSQGPSTDTQYF